At least ten counts were recorded for the clone carrying this T cell receptor (beta chain). Its target is unknown. This record comes from a study of response to subunit inactivated influenza vaccine. In germline, CDR1 is DFQATT, CDR2 SNEGSKA (reference sequence). The CDR3 runs to 12 residues. V was shortened by 3 bases and J by 7 bases, with 12 bases between the two germline ends. Overall study results and limits: The authors offered the suggestion that each seasonal influenza vaccination recruits few new T cells.

TCRdb passed the RT-PCR reads through MiXCR, listing each CDR3 protein once. The sample has more than 700,000 distinct CDR3 sequences; about 20% are singletons. V is TRBV20-1 and J is TRBJ1-2, with D hard to call. Sequenced material: PBMCs from blood, taken around 5 days after vaccination. The clonotype was recovered from a middle-aged man who received an inactivated influenza vaccine. CDR3: CSASVRSSGYTF. The CDR3 DNA reads TGCAGTGCTAGTGTACGGTCCAGTGGCTACACCTTC.